This T cell receptor (beta chain) was retrieved from a study of T cell responses to AZD1222 COVID-19 vaccine. Regarding the study as a whole: Clonal diversity was possibly underestimated; the donors were predominantly white British and more often female. Receipt of two AZD1222 doses was followed by a rise in Spike-specific TCR breadth and depth. Unmutated regions of variants are reportedly targeted by nearly half of spike-specific TCRs.

Only in-frame clones appear in the TCRdb table, and some are missing; sequencing was by immunoSEQ multiplex PCR. The table records 100,000 to 150,000 clones, around nine tenths of them present only once. Of note for this clone: The antigen is not known.

This specimen consisted of peripheral blood, obtained on day 0 of AZD1222 vaccination. The clonotype was recovered from an adult in good health.

CDR3 coding DNA: TGTGCCATCAGTGATTCCGGGACAGGGCTCTATGGCTACACCTTC. This encodes CAISDSGTGLYGYTF. V and J are TRBV10-3 and TRBJ1-2; 9 positions agree with TRBD1. The CDR3 contains 15 residues. Germline CDR1 ENHRY, CDR2 SYGVKD. Germline trimming cut 3 bases from V and 4 bases from J; bases unmatched to any gene: 6.